Described below is a single T cell receptor beta chain sequence and its context. No antigen is known for it. No base qualities exist here, and no much larger clone lies one base off it. The data originate from a study of T cell responses to AZD1222 COVID-19 vaccine (dated by TCRdb to about 2021). About the study as a whole: A total of over 230 trial participants underwent TCR sequencing, of whom about 200 had received two doses of AZD1222 and roughly 26 had received two doses of the MenACWY control vaccine. Trial participants were enrolled by age into 18-55, 56-69 and 70-plus year subgroups, with about 150, 28 and 57 TCR-sequenced participants respectively. General study outcomes and caveats: After two AZD1222 doses, spike-specific TCR breadth and depth were significantly higher than at day 0 and than in MenACWY recipients. Reportedly, close to half of the unique spike-specific TCRs recognized epitopes lying outside the regions that are mutated in the B.1.351 and B.1.1.7 variants. In the small 56-69-year group, the increase in depth fell short of significance, most likely because of low power. The vaccine-associated CD4 TCRs covered the entire spike protein, and the dominant responses fell in regions 160-218 and 743-854. Only six AZD1222 recipients were SARS-CoV-2 seropositive at baseline, limiting conclusions about previously exposed vaccinees. Because no samples from the day 14 peak response were available, repertoires could be characterized only after the peak T cell response. Participants were mostly white British and included more females than males, and it was suggested by the authors that clonal diversity may have been underestimated.

V is cut back by 8 bases and J by 3 bases, with 7 bases in the junction unmatched. The CDR3 runs 13 residues from the cysteine to the phenylalanine. The kept DNA is CDR3 alone, 39 bases in frame from the first base. CDR1 and CDR2 were assigned from the germline V gene as MGHDK and SYGVNS. The time point label, read with the paper, signifies: about 28 days (+/-7) after the second vaccine dose. AZD1222 recipients whose second dose came at about 4 weeks and those whose second dose came at about 12 weeks were combined into one group, since spike-specific TCR depth and breadth did not differ between the two schedules. The vaccinee samples were drawn from two UK trials, COV001 and COV002, one of which was a single-blind randomized controlled phase 2/3 trial testing AZD1222 (ChAdOx1 nCoV-19) in healthy adults. For TCRbeta chain sequencing, PBMC samples were collected from trial participants at day 0 and at day 28 after the second dose.

The CDR3 regions of human TCRbeta chains were analyzed by immunosequencing. The study's processing was this. TCRs in the repertoires were compared against a reference library of SARS-CoV-2-specific TCRs that had been generated with the MIRA antigen-specificity platform. Breadth was defined as the fraction of unique TCRs that were SARS-CoV-2-associated, and depth was defined as the fraction of total T cells that were SARS-CoV-2-associated. Using the MIRA data, each spike-specific TCR was mapped to the spike region that the TCR reacts to and placed in a CD4 or CD8 class. Log10-transformed breadth and depth values were compared by one-way ANOVA with Sidak's multiple comparisons tests. This immuneACCESS table, as held by TCRdb, lists in-frame sequences with V and J called but not all clones. Of the missing ones, under half trace to an unresolved V gene in checked studies; the others have no known cause. Clone size and the V and J calls come from that table; the DNA yielded D and trimming. In this sample the table shows 90,000 to 120,000 clones, 85% to 95% of which occur a single time. Around 6.6% of the sample rests with the top ten.

This sequence was found in an adult who received the AZD1222 COVID-19 vaccine. Sample: peripheral blood, taken 28 days after the second AZD1222 dose. The V gene is TRBV25-1 and the J gene is TRBJ2-7; 7 of the junction bases match TRBD1. The sequence in DNA is TGTGCCAGCTTTGGGACAGATCTCTACGAGCAGTACTTC. Its coded protein is CASFGTDLYEQYF.